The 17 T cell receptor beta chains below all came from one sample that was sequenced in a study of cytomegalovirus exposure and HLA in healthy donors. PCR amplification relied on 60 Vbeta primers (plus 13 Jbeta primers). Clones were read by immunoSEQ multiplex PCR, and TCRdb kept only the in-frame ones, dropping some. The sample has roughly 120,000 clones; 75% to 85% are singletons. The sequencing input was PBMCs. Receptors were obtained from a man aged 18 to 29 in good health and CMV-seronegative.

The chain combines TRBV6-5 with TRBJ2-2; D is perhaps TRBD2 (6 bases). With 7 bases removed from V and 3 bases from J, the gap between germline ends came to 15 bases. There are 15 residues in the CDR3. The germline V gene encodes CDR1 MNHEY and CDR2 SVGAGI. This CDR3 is CASMDSRDYTGELFF. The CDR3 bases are TGTGCCAGCATGGATAGCAGGGACTACACCGGGGAGCTGTTTTTT.

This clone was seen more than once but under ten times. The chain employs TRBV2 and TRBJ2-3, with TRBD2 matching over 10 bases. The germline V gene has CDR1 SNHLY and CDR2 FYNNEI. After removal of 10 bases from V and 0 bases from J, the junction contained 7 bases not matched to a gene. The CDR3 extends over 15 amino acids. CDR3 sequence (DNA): TGTGCCACCGGACTAGCGGAGGGTAGCACAGATACGCAGTATTTT. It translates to CATGLAEGSTDTQYF.

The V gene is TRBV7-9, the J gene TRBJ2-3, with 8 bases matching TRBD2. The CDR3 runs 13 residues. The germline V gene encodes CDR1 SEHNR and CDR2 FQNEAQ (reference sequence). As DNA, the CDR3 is TGTGTCACAGCGGGGGATTCGTGGGATACGCAGTATTTT. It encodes CVTAGDSWDTQYF.

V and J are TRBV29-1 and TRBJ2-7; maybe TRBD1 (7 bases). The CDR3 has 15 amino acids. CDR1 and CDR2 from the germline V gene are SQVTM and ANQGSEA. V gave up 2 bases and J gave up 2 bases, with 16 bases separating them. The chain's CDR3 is CSVELHAGGPYEQYF. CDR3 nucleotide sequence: TGCAGCGTTGAACTCCACGCAGGGGGGCCCTACGAGCAGTACTTC.

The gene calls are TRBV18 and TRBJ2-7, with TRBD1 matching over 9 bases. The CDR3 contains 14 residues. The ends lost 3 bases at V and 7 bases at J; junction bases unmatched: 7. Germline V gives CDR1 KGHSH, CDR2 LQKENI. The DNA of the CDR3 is TGTGCCAGCTCACCCGGGGACAGGGTAGGGGAGCAGTACTTC. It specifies CASSPGDRVGEQYF.

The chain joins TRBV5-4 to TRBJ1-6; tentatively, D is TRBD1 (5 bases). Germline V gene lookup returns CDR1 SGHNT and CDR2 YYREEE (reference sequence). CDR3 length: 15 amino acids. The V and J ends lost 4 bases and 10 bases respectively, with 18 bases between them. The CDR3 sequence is CASSQDPGGGSPLHF. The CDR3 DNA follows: TGTGCCAGCAGCCAGGACCCGGGGGGTGGGTCACCCCTCCACTTT.

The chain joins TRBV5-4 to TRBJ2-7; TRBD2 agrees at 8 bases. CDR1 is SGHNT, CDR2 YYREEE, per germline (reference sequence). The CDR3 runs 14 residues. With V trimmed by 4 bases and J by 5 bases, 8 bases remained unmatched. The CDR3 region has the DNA TGTGCCAGCAGCCCCCCGACTAGCGTGCACGAGCAGTACGTC. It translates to CASSPPTSVHEQYV.

In DNA, the CDR3 is TGTGCCTGGAATCTAGCGGCCAATGAGCAGTTCTTC. This sequence encodes CAWNLAANEQFF. This chain connects TRBV30 to TRBJ2-1; 7 bases map to TRBD2. The CDR3 length is 12 residues. Trimming removed 4 bases from V and 6 bases from J; junction bases left unmatched: 3. The germline V gene has CDR1 GTSNPN and CDR2 SVGIG (reference sequence).

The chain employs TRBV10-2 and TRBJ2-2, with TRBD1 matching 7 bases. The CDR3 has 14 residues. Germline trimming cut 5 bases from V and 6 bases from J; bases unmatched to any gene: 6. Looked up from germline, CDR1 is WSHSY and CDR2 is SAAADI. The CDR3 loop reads CASSQGGAPGELFF. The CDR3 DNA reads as TGCGCCAGCAGTCAAGGGGGCGCCCCCGGGGAGCTGTTTTTT.

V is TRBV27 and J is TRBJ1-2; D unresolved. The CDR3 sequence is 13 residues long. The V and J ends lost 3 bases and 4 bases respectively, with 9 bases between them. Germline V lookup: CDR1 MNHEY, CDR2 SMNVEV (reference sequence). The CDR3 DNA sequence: TGTGCCAGCAGTTTGAGCGGGCTCTATGGCTACACCTTC. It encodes CASSLSGLYGYTF.

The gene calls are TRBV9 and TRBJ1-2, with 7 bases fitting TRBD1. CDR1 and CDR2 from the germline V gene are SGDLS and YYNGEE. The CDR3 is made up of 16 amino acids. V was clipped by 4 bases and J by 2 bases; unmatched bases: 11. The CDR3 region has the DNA TGTGCCAGCAGCCCTCGTACAGGGGTTTCGAACTATGGCTACACCTTC. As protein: CASSPRTGVSNYGYTF.

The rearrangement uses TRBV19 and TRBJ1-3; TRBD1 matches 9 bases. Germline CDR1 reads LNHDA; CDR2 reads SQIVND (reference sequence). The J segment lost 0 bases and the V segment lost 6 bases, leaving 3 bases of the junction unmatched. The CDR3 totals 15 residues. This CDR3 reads CASRVQGASGNTIYF. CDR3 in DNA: TGTGCCAGTAGGGTACAGGGGGCCTCTGGAAACACCATATATTTT.

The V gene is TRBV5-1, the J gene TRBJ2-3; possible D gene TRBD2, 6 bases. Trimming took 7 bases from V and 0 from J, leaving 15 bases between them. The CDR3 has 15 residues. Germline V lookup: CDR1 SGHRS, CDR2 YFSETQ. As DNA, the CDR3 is TGCGCCAGCGATTCCGGGACTGGGAGCACAGATACGCAGTATTTT. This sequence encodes CASDSGTGSTDTQYF.

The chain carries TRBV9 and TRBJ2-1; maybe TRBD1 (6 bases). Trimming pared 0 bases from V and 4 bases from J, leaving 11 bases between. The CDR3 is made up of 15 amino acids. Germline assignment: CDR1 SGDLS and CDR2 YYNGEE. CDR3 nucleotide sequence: TGTGCCAGCAGCGTAGAGTTGAGGGGGTACAATGAGCAGTTCTTC. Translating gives CASSVELRGYNEQFF.

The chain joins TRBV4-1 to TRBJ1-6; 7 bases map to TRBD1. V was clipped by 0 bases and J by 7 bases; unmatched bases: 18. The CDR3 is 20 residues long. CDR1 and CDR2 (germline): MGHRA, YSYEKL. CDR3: CASSQDIGWIRTGENSPLHF. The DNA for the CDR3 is TGCGCCAGCAGCCAAGACATTGGGTGGATTCGGACAGGCGAGAATTCACCCCTCCACTTT.

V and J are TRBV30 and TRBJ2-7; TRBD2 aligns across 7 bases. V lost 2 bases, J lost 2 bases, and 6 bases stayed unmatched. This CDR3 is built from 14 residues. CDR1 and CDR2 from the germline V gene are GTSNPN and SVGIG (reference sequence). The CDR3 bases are TGTGCCTGGAGTTACGGACGGGGGGCCTACGAGCAGTACGTC. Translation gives CAWSYGRGAYEQYV.

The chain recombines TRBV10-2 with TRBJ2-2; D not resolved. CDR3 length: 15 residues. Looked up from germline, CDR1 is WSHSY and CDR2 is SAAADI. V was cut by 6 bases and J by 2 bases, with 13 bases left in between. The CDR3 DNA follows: TGCGCCAGCAGCCCCTTCTTTCCTAACACCGGGGAGCTGTTTTTT. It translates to CASSPFFPNTGELFF.